This T cell receptor beta chain was documented in a study of Graves' ophthalmopathy and Graves' hyperthyroidism. CDR3 regions of TCR beta were amplified from RNA transcripts. Scientists carried out first-round RT-PCR using HTBI primers and then a second-round multiplex PCR. Each CDR3 protein is one row after TCRdb ran MiXCR on the multiplex PCR reads. The top ten clones hold roughly 6% of a sample with about 170,000 distinct CDR3 sequences, 37% of them seen once. This clonotype was recorded many times. This clonotype was sampled from a woman aged 40 to 50 with Graves' ophthalmopathy. Sample: peripheral blood.

DNA for the CDR3: TGTGCCAGCAGCGTAGGTGCGGGTAACATCTACGAGCAGTACTTC. It codes for CASSVGAGNIYEQYF. The gene calls are TRBV9 and TRBJ2-7; D perhaps matches TRBD2 (5 bases). V was shortened by 0 bases and J by 3 bases, with 13 bases between the two germline ends. Germline CDR1 SGDLS, CDR2 YYNGEE. The CDR3 is made up of 15 amino acids.